This is a list of T cell receptor beta chains from one sample in a study of identifying expanded T cells in peripheral blood. TCRdb's table, derived via immunoSEQ multiplex PCR, lists solely in-frame clones and lacks some. The data hold roughly 100,000 clones, with around 89% observed a single time. Specimen: blood. These receptors originate from a person aged 18-70 years in good health. Both conserved end residues are part of each CDR3. D genes are given only for firm matches. A clone size is listed for some rows: how often the clone was seen (once, few, many), or a class if it is expanded.

v_gene: TRBV14
abundance: NA
d_gene: NA
j_gene: TRBJ2-3
CDR3nt: TGTGCCAGCAGCCTCCAAAGCCTCCCTACAGATACGCAGTATTTT
CDR3aa: CASSLQSLPTDTQYF

v_gene: TRBV7-2
abundance: NA
d_gene: NA
j_gene: TRBJ2-7
CDR3nt: TGTGCCAGCAGCAGACCAGGGTTTACCTACGAGCAGTACTTC
CDR3aa: CASSRPGFTYEQYF

v_gene: TRBV6-6
abundance: once
d_gene: NA
j_gene: TRBJ1-1
CDR3nt: TGTGCCAGCAGCTCTGCCGGCACTGAAGCTTTCTTT
CDR3aa: CASSSAGTEAFF

v_gene: TRBV12-5
abundance: NA
d_gene: NA
j_gene: TRBJ1-1
CDR3nt: TGTGCTAGTGCCCGAGAGACGGTATCCACTGAAGCTTTCTTT
CDR3aa: CASARETVSTEAFF

v_gene: TRBV10-2
abundance: few
d_gene: NA
j_gene: TRBJ2-7
CDR3nt: TGCGCCAGCAGTGAGTCGGGGGTCTACGAGCAGTACTTC
CDR3aa: CASSESGVYEQYF

v_gene: TRBV9
abundance: NA
d_gene: TRBD2
j_gene: TRBJ2-2
CDR3nt: TGTGCCAGCGAGGCGGGAGGGCCTGTCACCGGGGAGCTGTTTTTT
CDR3aa: CASEAGGPVTGELFF

v_gene: TRBV4-2
abundance: once
d_gene: NA
j_gene: TRBJ1-4
CDR3nt: TGTGCCAGCAGCCCCCCCCGGACAGCATGGAATGAAAAACTGTTTTTT
CDR3aa: CASSPPRTAWNEKLFF

v_gene: TRBV29-1
abundance: NA
d_gene: NA
j_gene: TRBJ2-1
CDR3nt: TGCAGCGTGGAGCCTTACAATGAGCAGTTCTTC
CDR3aa: CSVEPYNEQFF

v_gene: TRBV5-1
abundance: NA
d_gene: TRBD2
j_gene: TRBJ2-3
CDR3nt: TGCGCCTCTCGGGGGGGAGATACGCAGTATTTT
CDR3aa: CASRGGDTQYF

v_gene: TRBV10-3
abundance: NA
d_gene: NA
j_gene: TRBJ2-7
CDR3nt: TGTGCCATCAGTGATCAGGGGACGGCTAGCTACGAGCAGTACTTC
CDR3aa: CAISDQGTASYEQYF

v_gene: TRBV7-8
abundance: medium-sized
d_gene: NA
j_gene: TRBJ2-1
CDR3nt: TGTGCCAGCAGCTTAGGGGGTGTGTCCTACAATGAGCAGTTCTTC
CDR3aa: CASSLGGVSYNEQFF

v_gene: TRBV5-1
abundance: once
d_gene: NA
j_gene: TRBJ2-2
CDR3nt: TGCGCCAGCAGCTTGGACACCTTCACCGGGGAGCTGTTTTTT
CDR3aa: CASSLDTFTGELFF

v_gene: TRBV7-2
abundance: once
d_gene: NA
j_gene: TRBJ1-1
CDR3nt: TGTGCCAGCAGCAGGGGAGGGGGAAGGCGGAATGAAGCTTTCTTT
CDR3aa: CASSRGGGRRNEAFF

v_gene: TRBV7-8
abundance: NA
d_gene: NA
j_gene: TRBJ1-4
CDR3nt: TGTGCCAGCAGCCCTAGGCGGACCCTAGTTGCAACTAATGAAAAACTGTTTTTT
CDR3aa: CASSPRRTLVATNEKLFF

v_gene: TRBV30
abundance: once
d_gene: NA
j_gene: TRBJ2-5
CDR3nt: TGTGCCTGGAGTTGGGGATTAGAGACCCAGTACTTC
CDR3aa: CAWSWGLETQYF

v_gene: TRBV6-1
abundance: NA
d_gene: NA
j_gene: TRBJ1-4
CDR3nt: TGTGCCAGCAGCCAGAAACCGGGTACGAGTGAAAAACTGTTTTTT
CDR3aa: CASSQKPGTSEKLFF